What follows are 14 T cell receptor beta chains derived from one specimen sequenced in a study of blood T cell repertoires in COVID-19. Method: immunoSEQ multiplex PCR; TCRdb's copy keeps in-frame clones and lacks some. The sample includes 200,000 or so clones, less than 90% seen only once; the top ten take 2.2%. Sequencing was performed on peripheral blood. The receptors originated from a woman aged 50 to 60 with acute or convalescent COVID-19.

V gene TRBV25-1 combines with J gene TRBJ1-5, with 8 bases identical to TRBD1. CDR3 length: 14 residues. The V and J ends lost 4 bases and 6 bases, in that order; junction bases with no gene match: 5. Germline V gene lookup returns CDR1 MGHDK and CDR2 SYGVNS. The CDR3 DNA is TGTGCCAGCAGTGGGACAGGGTCGGGTCAGCCCCAGCATTTT. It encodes CASSGTGSGQPQHF.

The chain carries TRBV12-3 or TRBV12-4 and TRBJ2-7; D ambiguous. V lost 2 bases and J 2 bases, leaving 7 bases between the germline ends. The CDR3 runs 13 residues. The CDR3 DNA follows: TGTGCCAGCAGTTTACCAGGCACCTACGAGCAGTACTTC. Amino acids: CASSLPGTYEQYF.

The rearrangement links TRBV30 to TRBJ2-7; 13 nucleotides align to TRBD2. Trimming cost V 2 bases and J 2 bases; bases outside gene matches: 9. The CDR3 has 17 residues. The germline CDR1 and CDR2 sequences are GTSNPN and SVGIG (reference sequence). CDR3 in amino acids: CAWSSGTSGARTYEQYF. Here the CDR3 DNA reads TGTGCCTGGAGTTCTGGGACTAGCGGGGCACGGACCTACGAGCAGTACTTC.

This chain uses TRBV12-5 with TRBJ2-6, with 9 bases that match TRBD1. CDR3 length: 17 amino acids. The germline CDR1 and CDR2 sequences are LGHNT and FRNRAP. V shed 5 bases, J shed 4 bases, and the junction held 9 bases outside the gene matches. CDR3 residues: CASGPGTGLAGANVLTF. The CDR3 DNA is TGTGCTAGTGGTCCTGGGACAGGGTTAGCGGGGGCCAACGTCCTGACTTTC.

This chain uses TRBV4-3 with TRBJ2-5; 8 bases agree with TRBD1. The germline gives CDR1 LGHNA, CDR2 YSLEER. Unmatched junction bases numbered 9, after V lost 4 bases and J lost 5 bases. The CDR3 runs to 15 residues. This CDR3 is CASSLGTGRTETQYF. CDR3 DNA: TGCGCCAGCAGCCTAGGGACAGGTAGAACGGAGACCCAGTACTTC.

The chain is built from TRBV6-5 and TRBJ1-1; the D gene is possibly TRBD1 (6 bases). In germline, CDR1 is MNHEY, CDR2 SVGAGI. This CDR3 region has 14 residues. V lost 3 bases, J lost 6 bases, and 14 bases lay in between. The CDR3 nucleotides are TGTGCCAGCAGTTATCTGGGGGGGGGCGCTGAAGCTTTCTTT. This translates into CASSYLGGGAEAFF.

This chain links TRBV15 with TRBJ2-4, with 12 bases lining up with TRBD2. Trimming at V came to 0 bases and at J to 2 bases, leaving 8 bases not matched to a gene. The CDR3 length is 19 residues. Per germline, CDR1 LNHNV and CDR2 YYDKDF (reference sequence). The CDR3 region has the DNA TGTGCCACCAGCAGAGATTTCGTGACTAGCGGGAGTCCCAAAAACATTCAGTACTTC. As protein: CATSRDFVTSGSPKNIQYF.

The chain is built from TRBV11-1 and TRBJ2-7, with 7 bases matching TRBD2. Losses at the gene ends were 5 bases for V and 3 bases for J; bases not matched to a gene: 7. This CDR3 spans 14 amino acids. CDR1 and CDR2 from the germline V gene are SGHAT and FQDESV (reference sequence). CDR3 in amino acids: CASSKGTTNYEQYF. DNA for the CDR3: TGTGCCAGCAGCAAGGGGACTACTAACTACGAGCAGTACTTC.

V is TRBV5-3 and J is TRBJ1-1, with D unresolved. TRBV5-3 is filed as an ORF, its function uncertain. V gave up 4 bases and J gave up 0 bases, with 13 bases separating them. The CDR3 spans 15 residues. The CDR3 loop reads CARSRPETLNTEAFF. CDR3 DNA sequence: TGTGCCAGAAGCCGACCCGAGACTTTGAACACTGAAGCTTTCTTT.

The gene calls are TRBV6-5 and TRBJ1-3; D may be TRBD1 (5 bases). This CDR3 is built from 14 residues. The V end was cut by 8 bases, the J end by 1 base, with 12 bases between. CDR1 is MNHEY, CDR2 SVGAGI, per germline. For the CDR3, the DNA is TGTGCCAGCGGAAGCGGGACTTCTGGAAACACCATATATTTT. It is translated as CASGSGTSGNTIYF.

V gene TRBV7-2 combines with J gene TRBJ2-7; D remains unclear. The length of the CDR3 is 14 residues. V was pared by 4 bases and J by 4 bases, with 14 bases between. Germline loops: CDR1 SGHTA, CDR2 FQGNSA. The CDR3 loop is CASSSITVSYEQYF. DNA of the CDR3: TGTGCCAGCAGCTCAATCACGGTTTCGTACGAGCAGTACTTC.

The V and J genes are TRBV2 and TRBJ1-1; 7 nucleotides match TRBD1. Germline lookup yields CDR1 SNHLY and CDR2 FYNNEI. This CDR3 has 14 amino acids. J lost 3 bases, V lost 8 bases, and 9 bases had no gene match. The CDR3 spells CASPQGGQDTEAFF. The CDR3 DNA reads TGTGCCAGCCCCCAAGGGGGCCAGGACACTGAAGCTTTCTTT.

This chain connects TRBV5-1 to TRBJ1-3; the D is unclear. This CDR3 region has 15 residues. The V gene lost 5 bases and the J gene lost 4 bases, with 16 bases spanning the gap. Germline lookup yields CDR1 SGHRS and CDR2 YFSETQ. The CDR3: CASSPGWYEGNTIYF. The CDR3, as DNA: TGCGCCAGCAGTCCTGGTTGGTACGAGGGAAACACCATATATTTT.

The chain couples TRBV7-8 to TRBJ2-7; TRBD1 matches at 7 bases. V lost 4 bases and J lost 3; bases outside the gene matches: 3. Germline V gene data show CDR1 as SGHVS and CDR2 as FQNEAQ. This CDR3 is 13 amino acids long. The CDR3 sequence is CASSSQGLYEQYF. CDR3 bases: TGTGCCAGCAGCTCACAGGGGCTCTACGAGCAGTACTTC.